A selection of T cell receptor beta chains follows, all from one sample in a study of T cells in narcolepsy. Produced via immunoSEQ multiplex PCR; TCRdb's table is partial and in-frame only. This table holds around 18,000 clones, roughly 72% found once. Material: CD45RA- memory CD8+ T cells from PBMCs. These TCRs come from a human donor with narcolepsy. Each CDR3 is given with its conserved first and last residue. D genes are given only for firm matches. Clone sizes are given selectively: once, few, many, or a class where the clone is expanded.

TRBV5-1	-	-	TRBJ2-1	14	TGCGCCAGCAGCGGCGGGACTCTTTACAATGAGCAGTTCTTC	CASSGGTLYNEQFF
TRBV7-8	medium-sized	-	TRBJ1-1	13	TGTGCCAGCAGCTTTGGGCAGGGAACTGAAGCTTTCTTT	CASSFGQGTEAFF
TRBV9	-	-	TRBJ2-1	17	TGTGCCAGCAGCGTAGGGTTTTCCATCCATACTAACAATGAGCAGTTCTTC	CASSVGFSIHTNNEQFF
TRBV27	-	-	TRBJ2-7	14	TGTGCCAGCAGTATCTTGGGCACAGCCTACGAGCAGTACTTC	CASSILGTAYEQYF
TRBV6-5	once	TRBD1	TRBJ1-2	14	TGTGCCAGCAGTTCCCTCACAGGGGGTTGGGGCTACACCTTC	CASSSLTGGWGYTF
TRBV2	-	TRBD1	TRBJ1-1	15	TGTGCCAGCAGTGAGAGGGGGCAATCGAACACTGAAGCTTTCTTT	CASSERGQSNTEAFF
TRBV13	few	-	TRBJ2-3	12	TGTGCCAGCAGTCGCGGACCAGATACGCAGTATTTT	CASSRGPDTQYF
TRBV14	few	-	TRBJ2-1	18	TGTGCCAGCAGCCAAGAAACGTACGGCGGGGGCCATAACAATGAGCAGTTCTTC	CASSQETYGGGHNNEQFF
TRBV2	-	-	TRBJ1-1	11	TGTGCCAGCAGTGAAGGGGGTGCAGCTTTCTTT	CASSEGGAAFF
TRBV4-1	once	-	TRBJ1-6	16	TGCGCCAGCAGCCAAGTCATGGCCACGGGGAATTCACCCCTCCACTTT	CASSQVMATGNSPLHF
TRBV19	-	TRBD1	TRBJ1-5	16	TGTGCCAGTAGTATGACGACAGGGAGGCGCAATCAGCCCCAGCATTTT	CASSMTTGRRNQPQHF
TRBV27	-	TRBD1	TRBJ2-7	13	TGTGCCAGCAGTCCGGGACAGGGTTACGAGCAGTACTTC	CASSPGQGYEQYF
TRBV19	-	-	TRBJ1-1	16	TGTGCCAGTAGTGCCCTGTTACGGACACCGAACACTGAAGCTTTCTTT	CASSALLRTPNTEAFF
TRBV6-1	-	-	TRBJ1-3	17	TGTGCCAGCAGTGAAGCGCTGAGTGTTCGTCGTGGAAACACCATATATTTT	CASSEALSVRRGNTIYF
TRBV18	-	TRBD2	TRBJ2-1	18	TGTGCCAGCTCACCTTCCGACTGGACTAGCGGGAGATACAATGAGCAGTTCTTC	CASSPSDWTSGRYNEQFF
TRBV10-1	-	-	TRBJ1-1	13	TGCGCCAGCAGTGAAGGAGTAAACACTGAAGCTTTCTTT	CASSEGVNTEAFF
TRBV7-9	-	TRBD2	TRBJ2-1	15	TGTGCCAGCAACCAAGGACTAGCCTCCTACAATGAGCAGTTCTTC	CASNQGLASYNEQFF
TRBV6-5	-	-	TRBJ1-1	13	TGTGCCAGCAGTTACTCGGTGAACACTGAAGCTTTCTTT	CASSYSVNTEAFF
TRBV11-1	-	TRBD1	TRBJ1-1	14	TGTGCCAGCAGCCTCGGACAGGGCGACACTGAAGCTTTCTTT	CASSLGQGDTEAFF
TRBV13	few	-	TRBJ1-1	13	TGTGCCAGCAGCCCGGGCGGGAACACTGAAGCTTTCTTT	CASSPGGNTEAFF
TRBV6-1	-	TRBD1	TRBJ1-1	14	TGTGCCAGCACCGACGGACAGGGAACCACTGAAGCTTTCTTT	CASTDGQGTTEAFF